The clone carrying this T cell receptor beta chain occurred a few times. Its matching antigen is unknown. The record originates from a study of T-cell reconstitution after alpha-beta-depleted transplantation in children. Study results and limitations: Where alpha-beta T cells came from about two months after transplant was reportedly several hundred expanded graft clones. One year post-transplant, T-cell counts and diversity were largely derived from T cells produced anew.

Unique molecular identifiers were built into the TCRbeta library. TCRdb re-called the PCR reads through MiXCR, storing one row per CDR3 protein. The data hold some 220,000 distinct CDR3 sequences, with 9.5% to 13% observed a single time. This specimen consisted of PBMCs, obtained before TCRalphabeta/CD19-depleted stem cell transplant. The sequence was collected from a child younger than two with acute myeloid leukemia, due to receive a stem cell transplant.

CDR3 sequence reads: CSVRETSEYNEQFF. The CDR3 DNA is TGCAGTGTTAGGGAGACTAGCGAGTACAATGAGCAGTTCTTC. V and J are TRBV20-1 and TRBJ2-1; the match to TRBD2 covers 8 bases. V was clipped by 7 bases and J by 4 bases; unmatched bases: 9. This CDR3 region has 14 residues. Germline V gene data show CDR1 as DFQATT and CDR2 as SNEGSKA (reference sequence).